A single T cell receptor beta chain is shown here with its context. Its specificity is unknown. Profiled with immunoSEQ multiplex PCR; TCRdb holds only in-frame clones, not every one. The table lists some 190,000 clones, around nine tenths of them singletons. The data stem from a study of Ad26.COV2.S vaccination and SARS-CoV-2 variants. Points from the study as a whole: Compared with placebo recipients, vaccine recipients had higher spike-specific TCR breadth.

Trimming took 7 bases from V and 6 from J, leaving 22 bases between them. Germline loops: CDR1 SGHVT, CDR2 SQSDAQ. The CDR3 totals 16 residues. The gene calls are TRBV7-4 and TRBJ1-5, with D possibly matching TRBD1 (5 bases). The sample in question was peripheral blood, obtained after recovery from COVID-19. The sequence was collected from a human donor who had recovered from COVID-19. This CDR3 reads CASNEGLTEDSQPQHF. The CDR3 DNA reads as TGTGCCAGCAACGAGGGGCTGACGGAGGATAGTCAGCCCCAGCATTTT. The full variable domain, its missing parts supplied by reference TRBV7-4 and TRBJ1-5, is GAGVSQSPRYKVAKRGRDVALRCDSISGHVTLYWYRQTLGQGSEVLTYSQSDAQRDKSGRPSGRFSAERPERSVSTLKIQRTEQGDSAVYLCASNEGLTEDSQPQHFGDGTRLSIL.